By share, the clone carrying this T cell receptor (beta chain) counts as large (0.1 to 1%). Trimming removed 7 bases from V and 5 bases from J; junction bases left unmatched: 6. Germline CDR1 and CDR2: WNHNN and SYGVQD (reference sequence). CDR3 size: 13 residues. Measured with immunoSEQ multiplex PCR; TCRdb has only the in-frame clones, and not every one. The sample shows approximately 4,300 clones, more than 65% of them seen only once. This record comes from a study of tumor T cells in aggressive B-cell lymphoma. The chain combines TRBV10-1 with TRBJ2-7, with 9 positions matching TRBD1. This sequence was found in an adult with diffuse large B cell lymphoma. Sequences were obtained from tumor tissue. The CDR3 bases are TGCGCCAGCATGGGACAGGGAGGTCACGAGCAGTACTTC. It yields the protein CASMGQGGHEQYF.